This T cell receptor (beta chain) was observed in a study of blood T cell repertoires in COVID-19. Participant age was about 18 to 89 years, and participants resided in about 25 US areas. Cohorts were based on clinical histories the participants reported. TCRdb keeps only in-frame clones here, not all; method: immunoSEQ multiplex PCR. The sample has 320,000 or so clones, roughly nine tenths seen once. Between the trimmed V and J ends, which lost 7 bases and 3 bases, there was a span of 16 bases. The CDR3 is 14 residues long. CDR1 is MDHEN, CDR2 SYDVKM, per germline. This chain uses TRBV28 with TRBJ2-7, with a weak D call TRBD1 (6 bases). The TCR was taken from a man in his 60s who had recovered from COVID-19. Material: PBMCs or T cells enriched from blood (not recorded which). The CDR3 loop reads CASNTEGGYYEQYF. DNA for the CDR3: TGTGCCAGCAACACAGAAGGGGGTTACTACGAGCAGTACTTC.